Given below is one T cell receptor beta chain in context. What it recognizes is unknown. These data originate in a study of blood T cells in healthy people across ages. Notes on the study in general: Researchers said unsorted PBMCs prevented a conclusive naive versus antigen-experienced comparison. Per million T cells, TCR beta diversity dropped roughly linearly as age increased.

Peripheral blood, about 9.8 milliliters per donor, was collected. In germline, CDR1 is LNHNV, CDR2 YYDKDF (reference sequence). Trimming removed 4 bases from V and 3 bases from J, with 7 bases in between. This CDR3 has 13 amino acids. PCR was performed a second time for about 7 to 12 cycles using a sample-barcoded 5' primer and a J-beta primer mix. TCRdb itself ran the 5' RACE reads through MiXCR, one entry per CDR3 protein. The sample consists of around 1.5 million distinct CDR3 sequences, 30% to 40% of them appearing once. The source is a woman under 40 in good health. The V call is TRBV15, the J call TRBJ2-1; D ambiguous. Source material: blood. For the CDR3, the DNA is TGTGCCACCAGCAATCCAGGCTACAATGAGCAGTTCTTC. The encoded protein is CATSNPGYNEQFF.